Sequencing of this T cell receptor (beta chain) was carried out in a study of cytomegalovirus exposure and HLA in healthy donors. Findings of the study overall: Further analysis was carried out later, and it showed several of the most significant clusters appearing linked to common viral pathogens. In an earlier analysis, most TCR beta V segments were productive about 87% or about 30% of the time. TRBV6-2, TRBV6-3 and some other V segments were excluded as indistinguishable. Reports state that TCR beta sequences accurately predicted most subjects' HLA-A and HLA-B alleles.

The germline V gene has CDR1 SNHLY and CDR2 FYNNEI. The CDR3 is 14 residues long. Trimming took 6 bases from V and 5 from J; bases not matched to a gene: 8. In the PCR, 60 Vbeta and 13 Jbeta primers were used. Here immunoSEQ multiplex PCR was the method, and the copy in TCRdb shows in-frame clones only, minus some. This table holds about 50,000 clones, around 81% found once. This clone was counted once. Its antigen is still unknown. The chain joins TRBV2 to TRBJ2-3, with 7 nucleotides matching TRBD2. This receptor was taken from a man aged 25 to 45 in good health and CMV-seropositive. The specimen sequenced was PBMCs. The CDR3 sequence is CASSRGGGGDTQYF. CDR3 sequence (DNA): TGTGCCAGCAGCCGGGGCGGGGGTGGAGATACGCAGTATTTT.